This entry lists 4 T cell receptor beta chains sequenced from one sample in a study of spatial heterogeneity in lung cancer. TCRdb analysed the 5' RACE reads with MiXCR anew, one entry per CDR3 protein. The sample includes more than 20,000 distinct CDR3 sequences, roughly 4.2% of them seen just once. The time point denotes: sample taken at primary tumor resection. Whole RNA, which was extracted from tumor, nontumor lung tissue or frozen PBMC, was sequenced without any cell sorting. Sequences were derived from PBMCs, sampled at surgery. Every receptor here comes from a male donor with early-stage non-small cell lung cancer.

Notes on this clonotype: This may be a read error, as it is one base from a much larger clone. This sequence joins TRBV30 and TRBJ2-3, with 9 bases that match TRBD1. The germline V gene encodes CDR1 GTSNPN and CDR2 SVGIG (reference sequence). V lost 8 bases and J lost 0; bases outside the gene matches: 9. The CDR3 covers 15 residues. Written as DNA, the CDR3 is TGTGCCAGGACCGAGGGACAGGGAAGCACAGATACGCAGTATTTT. Translated, it gives CARTEGQGSTDTQYF.

This clonotype was detected many times. The chain couples TRBV7-2 to TRBJ1-1, with TRBD1 identical over 9 bases. Germline V gene data show CDR1 as SGHTA and CDR2 as FQGNSA. The junction had 6 bases not matched to a gene; V was cut back by 3 bases and J by 7 bases. The CDR3 has 14 residues. CDR3 bases: TGTGCCAGCAGCTTCAGACAGGGGGTGGTTGAAGCTTTCTTT. Protein: CASSFRQGVVEAFF.

This clonotype was detected many times. The chain has TRBV18 and TRBJ1-5; TRBD1 might be the D (5 bases). Trimming pared 0 bases from V and 0 bases from J, leaving 9 bases between. Germline CDR1 KGHSH, CDR2 LQKENI. There are 16 residues in the CDR3. The CDR3 region has the DNA TGTGCCAGCTCACCACCTGGGACCTATAGCAATCAGCCCCAGCATTTT. It specifies CASSPPGTYSNQPQHF.

This clonotype was picked up many times. J is TRBJ2-5 and V is TRBV20-1; unclear D gene. CDR1 and CDR2 (germline): DFQATT, SNEGSKA (reference sequence). The CDR3 is 11 amino acids. V lost 5 bases to trimming and J lost 0 bases, with 4 bases between them. Written as DNA, the CDR3 is TGCAGTGCTGTAAACCAAGAGACCCAGTACTTC. This sequence encodes CSAVNQETQYF.